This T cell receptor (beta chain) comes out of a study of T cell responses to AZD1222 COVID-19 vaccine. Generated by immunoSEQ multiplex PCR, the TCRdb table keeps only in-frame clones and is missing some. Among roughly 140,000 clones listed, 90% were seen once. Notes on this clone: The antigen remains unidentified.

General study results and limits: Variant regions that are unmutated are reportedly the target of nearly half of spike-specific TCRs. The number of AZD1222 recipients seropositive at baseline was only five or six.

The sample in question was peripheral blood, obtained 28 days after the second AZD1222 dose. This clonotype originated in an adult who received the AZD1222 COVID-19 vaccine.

CDR3 in amino acids: CASSFPQRCSYNEQFF. CDR3 nucleotide sequence: TGTGCCAGCAGCTTCCCCCAGCGGTGCTCCTACAATGAGCAGTTCTTC. The chain uses TRBV7-7 and TRBJ2-1; TRBD2 is a possible D gene (5 bases). The CDR3 has 16 residues. The V gene's germline CDR1 is SSHAT and CDR2 FNYEAQ (reference sequence). The V end lost 3 bases, the J end lost 0 bases, and 12 bases lay between the germline ends.